A selection of T cell receptor beta chains follows, all from one sample in a study of cytomegalovirus exposure and HLA in healthy donors. Produced via immunoSEQ multiplex PCR; TCRdb's table is partial and in-frame only. The profile covers 180,000 or so clones, with around four fifths appearing a single time and roughly 3.5% taken by the ten largest. The sample was PBMCs. These receptors all come from a woman aged 55-69 years in good health and CMV-seropositive. CDR3s leave out the opening cysteine and the closing phenylalanine or tryptophan. The order of the fields is J gene, V gene, CDR3 protein.

>TRBJ1-5|TRBV6-5
ASRVSGSGNQPQH
>TRBJ1-5|TRBV21-1
ASSKAPGYSNQPQH
>TRBJ2-1|TRBV5-1
ASKLGAGYNEQF
>TRBJ1-4|TRBV7-9
ASSLRSGANEKLF
>TRBJ2-5|TRBV5-1
ASSFSESNPQETQY
>TRBJ2-7|TRBV7-2
ASSLGTASYEQY
>TRBJ2-1|TRBV18
ASSWEGRYEQF
>TRBJ1-6|TRBV7-2
ASSLGRLMLSSYNSPLH
>TRBJ1-1|TRBV4-1
ASSQEAYTEAF
>NA|TRBV19
ASSLRGDIPYEQY
>TRBJ2-3|TRBV9
ASSVPGDTQY
>TRBJ2-7|TRBV7-8
ASSLDTSYEQY
>TRBJ1-5|TRBV6-1
ASSEMAQGSTQPQH
>TRBJ2-7|TRBV7-2
ASSLSSLSYEQY
>TRBJ1-2|TRBV28
ASSLPTGYYGYT
>TRBJ1-2|TRBV2
ASSRGEGVITYGYT
>TRBJ1-2|TRBV28
ASSLGTSGNYGYT
>TRBJ2-3|TRBV6-4
ASSLDSTDTQY
>TRBJ1-4|TRBV18
ASSPSQAQLF
>TRBJ2-7|TRBV7-2
ASSLAGTDYEQY
>TRBJ2-5|TRBV30
AWSVLKGVSQY
>TRBJ1-4|TRBV28
ASSSEDEKLF
>TRBJ1-1|TRBV30
AWIQGKAF